Listed below are T cell receptor beta chains from one sample, sequenced in a study of T cell responses to AZD1222 COVID-19 vaccine. Generated by immunoSEQ multiplex PCR, the TCRdb table keeps only in-frame clones and is missing some. The sample records around 120,000 clones, about 92% being singletons. Source: peripheral blood, taken on day 0 of AZD1222 vaccination. The receptor set was obtained from an adult in good health. Each CDR3 is given with its conserved first and last residue. Each record gives: D gene, J gene, clone size, CDR3 length, V gene, CDR3 DNA, CDR3 protein. A D gene is named only where the DNA matches it firmly. Some rows mark clone size as missing; the rest say once, few, many or name a class of expanded clone.

-	TRBJ2-1	-	16	TRBV12-5	TGTGCTAGTGGTTTTGAAACAGGGTCCTCCTACAATGAGCAGTTCTTC	CASGFETGSSYNEQFF
-	TRBJ1-2	-	13	TRBV5-1	TGCGCCAGCAGCTACAGTGAACCACTCGGCTACACCTTC	CASSYSEPLGYTF
-	TRBJ1-1	-	16	TRBV7-6	TGTGCCAGCAGCTTAGTAACGTTTGGGGGCAACACTGAAGCTTTCTTT	CASSLVTFGGNTEAFF
-	TRBJ1-1	-	14	TRBV5-8	TGTGCCAGCAGCTTCAGGACAGCGAACACTGAAGCTTTCTTT	CASSFRTANTEAFF
TRBD1	TRBJ1-5	-	15	TRBV6-5	TGTGCCAGCAGTCTATTGACAGGGGCTGTCCAGCCCCAGCATTTT	CASSLLTGAVQPQHF
-	TRBJ2-1	-	13	TRBV2	TGTGCCAGCAGTGCGGACCCCTCGGGTGAGCAGTTCTTC	CASSADPSGEQFF
-	TRBJ1-1	-	13	TRBV27	TGTGCCAGCAGACCAGGGTTTCGCACTGAAGCTTTCTTT	CASRPGFRTEAFF
-	TRBJ2-2	-	17	TRBV12-5	TGTGCTAGTGGTATGGTCAGATACCGGGGTCGACCGGGGGAGCTGTTTTTT	CASGMVRYRGRPGELFF
TRBD2	TRBJ2-1	once	18	TRBV19	TGTGCCAGTAGTGGGATCGGGCGGGGAACTAGCGGGAGAGAAGAGCAGTTCTTC	CASSGIGRGTSGREEQFF
-	TRBJ2-7	-	12	TRBV5-6	TGTGCCAGCAGCTTGGCGAACGGGGAGCAGTACTTC	CASSLANGEQYF
-	TRBJ1-2	-	16	TRBV28	TGTGCCAGCAGTTTAGCAGGAAGAAGCTTCCAGTATGGCTACACCTTC	CASSLAGRSFQYGYTF
-	TRBJ1-5	-	13	TRBV19	TGTGCCAGTACACGCGGAATCAATCAGCCCCAGCATTTT	CASTRGINQPQHF
-	TRBJ1-5	-	16	TRBV6-5	TGTGCCAGCAGTTACTCGATTACGGATAGCAATCAGCCCCAGCATTTT	CASSYSITDSNQPQHF
-	TRBJ2-1	-	15	TRBV3-1/TRBV3-2	TGTGCCAGCAGCCAAGAGTTAAGGGGGGGCAATGAGCAGTTCTTC	CASSQELRGGNEQFF
TRBD2	TRBJ2-3	-	17	TRBV10-3	TGTGCCATCAGTGAGTCCAGGACTAGCGGGGGCCGGGATACGCAGTATTTT	CAISESRTSGGRDTQYF
TRBD1	TRBJ1-2	-	13	TRBV29-1	TGCAGCGTTGAGCCCCAGGGGGCCTATGGCTACACCTTC	CSVEPQGAYGYTF
-	TRBJ2-7	-	15	TRBV25-1	TGTGCCAGCAGTGGCGAAATGGATTGGGGGGACGAGCAGTACTTC	CASSGEMDWGDEQYF
TRBD2	TRBJ2-3	-	17	TRBV6-1	TGTGCCAGCAGTGAAGAAGTTGCCGGGACTAGCGGGGATACGCAGTATTTT	CASSEEVAGTSGDTQYF
-	TRBJ1-2	few	12	TRBV28	TGTGCCAGCAGTTTAAATAACTATGGCTACACCTTC	CASSLNNYGYTF
-	TRBJ2-1	-	14	TRBV10-1	TGCGCCAGCAGTGACCCCGCGTACAACAATGAGCAGTTCTTC	CASSDPAYNNEQFF
TRBD1	TRBJ1-5	-	16	TRBV18	TGTGCCAGCTCACCGGGGGGACAGGGGAGCTTACAGCCCCAGCATTTT	CASSPGGQGSLQPQHF
TRBD1	TRBJ1-5	-	17	TRBV28	TGTGCCAGCCGTTTGCGTGCGGTAATGACAGGGGATCAGCCCCAGCATTTT	CASRLRAVMTGDQPQHF
-	TRBJ1-2	-	18	TRBV5-1	TGCGCCAGCAGCTTGGGGACGGGCCCAGGTGCCCGGTTGATAGGCTACACCTTC	CASSLGTGPGARLIGYTF
-	TRBJ1-6	-	15	TRBV2	TGTGCCAGCAGTGAAGCGGCAGGGGTAAATTCACCCCTCCACTTT	CASSEAAGVNSPLHF
-	TRBJ2-1	-	12	TRBV18	TGTGCCAGCATCACCGGACTCAATGAGCAGTTCTTC	CASITGLNEQFF
-	TRBJ2-5	-	14	TRBV6-5	TGTGCCAGCAGTTACTCCACCGGGGGTGAGACCCAGTACTTC	CASSYSTGGETQYF
-	TRBJ1-2	once	14	TRBV27	TGTGCCAGCAGTATCCGACCCGGGGGGTATGGCTACACCTTC	CASSIRPGGYGYTF
-	TRBJ2-6	-	14	TRBV2	TGTGCCAGCAAACCCCCGTCTGGGGCCAACGTCCTGACTTTC	CASKPPSGANVLTF
TRBD2	TRBJ2-1	-	15	TRBV19	TGTGCCAGTAGGGAACTAGCGGGGGTAAACAATGAGCAGTTCTTC	CASRELAGVNNEQFF
-	TRBJ2-7	-	12	TRBV12-3/TRBV12-4	TGTGCCAGCAGCCCGTTTAACTACGAGCAGTACTTC	CASSPFNYEQYF
TRBD1	TRBJ2-1	once	14	TRBV29-1	TGCAGCGTTGAGGGGACAGGGGACTACAATGAGCAGTTCTTC	CSVEGTGDYNEQFF
TRBD2	TRBJ2-5	-	16	TRBV28	TGTGCCAGCAGTTTTTTCACTAGCGGGAGACCGGAGACCCAGTACTTC	CASSFFTSGRPETQYF
-	TRBJ1-2	-	15	TRBV4-3	TGCGCCAGCAGCCAAGATCCGGGGGGCGCGGATGGCTACACCTTC	CASSQDPGGADGYTF
-	TRBJ2-7	few	14	TRBV4-1	TGCGCCAGCAGCCCCTCTGACCGGTCCTACGAGCAGTACTTC	CASSPSDRSYEQYF
TRBD1	TRBJ1-2	-	14	TRBV11-2	TGTGCCAGCAGTCGGAACAGGGGGCCCGGTGGCTACACCTTC	CASSRNRGPGGYTF
-	TRBJ1-6	-	14	TRBV10-3	TGTGCCATCAGTGAGGGACTTTATAATTCACCCCTCCACTTT	CAISEGLYNSPLHF
TRBD1	TRBJ2-7	-	15	TRBV4-1	TGCGCCAGCAGCCTGTCTACGACAGGGATCTACGAGCAGTACTTC	CASSLSTTGIYEQYF